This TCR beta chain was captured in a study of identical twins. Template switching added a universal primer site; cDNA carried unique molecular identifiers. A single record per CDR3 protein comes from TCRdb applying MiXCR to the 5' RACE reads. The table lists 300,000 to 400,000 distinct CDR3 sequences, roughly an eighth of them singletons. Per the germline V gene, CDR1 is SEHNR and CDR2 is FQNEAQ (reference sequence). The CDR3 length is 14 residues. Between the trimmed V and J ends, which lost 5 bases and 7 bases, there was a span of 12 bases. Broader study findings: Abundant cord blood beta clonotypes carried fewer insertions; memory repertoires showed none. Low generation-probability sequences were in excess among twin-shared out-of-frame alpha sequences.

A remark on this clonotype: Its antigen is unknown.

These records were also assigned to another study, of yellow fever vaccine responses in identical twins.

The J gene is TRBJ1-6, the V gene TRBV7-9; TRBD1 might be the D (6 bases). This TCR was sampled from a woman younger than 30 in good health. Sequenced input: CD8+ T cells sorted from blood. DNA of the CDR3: TGTGCCAGCAGCGTATCCGGGACAAATTCACCCCTCCACTTT. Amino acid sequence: CASSVSGTNSPLHF. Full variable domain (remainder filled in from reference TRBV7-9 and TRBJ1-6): DTGVSQNPRHKITKRGQNVTFRCDPISEHNRLYWYRQTLGQGPEFLTYFQNEAQLEKSRLLSDRFSAERPKGSFSTLEIQRTEQGDSAMYLCASSVSGTNSPLHFGNGTRLTVT.